The clone carrying this TCR beta chain was picked up a small number of times. This entry comes from a study of blood T cell repertoires in COVID-19. Trimming at V came to 7 bases and at J to 4 bases, leaving 8 bases not matched to a gene. This CDR3 contains 14 residues. The germline gives CDR1 MNHEY, CDR2 SVGAGI. TCRdb's copy holds only in-frame clones and misses some; the assay was immunoSEQ multiplex PCR. The sample lists approximately 210,000 clones; roughly 89% were seen once. Sequencing was done on a sample of peripheral blood. The chain is built from TRBV6-5 and TRBJ2-7, with 9 nucleotides matching TRBD1. The source is a man under 40 who had recovered from COVID-19. The CDR3 region is CASTRDRGDYEQYF. CDR3 nucleotides: TGTGCCAGCACTCGAGACAGGGGGGATTACGAGCAGTACTTC.